The 15 T cell receptor beta chains below come from one sample, sequenced in a study of blood T cell repertoires in COVID-19. The protocol was immunoSEQ multiplex PCR, while the TCRdb copy is restricted to in-frame clones and leaves out a portion. The data contain approximately 500,000 clones, roughly 90% of them singletons. The specimen was PBMCs or T cells enriched from blood (not recorded which). Every receptor here comes from a woman between 40 and 55 years old who had recovered from COVID-19.

The V and J genes are TRBV19 and TRBJ1-2; the D gene is possibly TRBD1 (6 bases). Germline-derived CDR1 and CDR2 are LNHDA and SQIVND (reference sequence). The CDR3 loop spans 14 amino acids. V lost 3 bases to trimming and J lost 4 bases, with 12 bases between them. DNA of the CDR3: TGTGCCAGTAGTATCCAGACAGGTGCCTATGGCTACACCTTC. It specifies CASSIQTGAYGYTF.

The chain links TRBV7-9 to TRBJ2-1; D is unclear. The CDR3 extends over 12 amino acids. The V end lost 6 bases, the J end lost 6 bases, and 9 bases lay between the germline ends. The germline gives CDR1 SEHNR, CDR2 FQNEAQ (reference sequence). The CDR3 is CASRQISNEQFF. The DNA of the CDR3 is TGTGCCAGCAGACAAATCAGCAATGAGCAGTTCTTC.

This chain connects TRBV5-5 to TRBJ1-1, with D hard to call. Deletions cut 4 bases from V and 11 bases from J, with 15 bases between. The CDR3 has 12 amino acids. From germline, CDR1 is SGHKS and CDR2 YYEKEE (reference sequence). Written as DNA, the CDR3 is TGTGCCAGCAGCATGGATTCTGCGGAGGCTTTCTTT. This sequence encodes CASSMDSAEAFF.

The chain has TRBV6-5 and TRBJ2-1, with TRBD2 identical over 9 bases. Per germline, CDR1 MNHEY and CDR2 SVGAGI. J was trimmed by 6 bases and V by 4 bases; bases with no gene match: 4. The CDR3 has 14 residues. In DNA form, the CDR3 reads TGTGCCAGCAGTTGGGCGGGAGGGCCCAATGAGCAGTTCTTC. Translated, it gives CASSWAGGPNEQFF.

The rearrangement joins TRBV21-1 to TRBJ2-2; the table's D call, TRBD1, was not checked against the DNA. TRBV21-1 is recorded as a pseudogene. The CDR3 is 14 amino acids. CDR3 nucleotide sequence: TGTGCCAGCAACCGACAAGCGAACACCGGGGAGCTGTTTTTT. Its protein is CASNRQANTGELFF.

This sequence joins TRBV18 and TRBJ1-4, with D tentatively TRBD1 (6 bases). CDR1 is KGHSH and CDR2 is LQKENI in the germline V gene. The CDR3 runs to 14 residues. Trimming shortened V by 2 bases and J by 8 bases, and 12 bases separated the two germline ends. The CDR3 reads CASSPRGTAEKLFF. Written as DNA, the CDR3 is TGTGCCAGCTCACCAAGGGGGACGGCGGAAAAACTGTTTTTT.

The chain carries TRBV29-1 and TRBJ1-1; D unclear. Looked up from germline, CDR1 is SQVTM and CDR2 is ANQGSEA. The germline V and J ends were trimmed by 1 base and 8 bases, with 14 bases remaining between them. The CDR3 runs 13 residues. For the CDR3, the DNA is TGCAGCGTTGAAGGGCAGGTTGCGCGAGAAGCTTTCTTT. Its protein product is CSVEGQVAREAFF.

This chain connects TRBV27 to TRBJ2-3; 11 positions agree with TRBD2. The CDR3 runs to 16 residues. In germline, CDR1 is MNHEY, CDR2 SMNVEV (reference sequence). The trim removed 5 bases at V and 3 bases at J, leaving 7 bases unmatched. CDR3 sequence: CASSRGSGRATDTQYF. CDR3 nucleotide sequence: TGTGCCAGCAGTCGAGGTAGCGGGAGGGCGACAGATACGCAGTATTTT.

This chain joins TRBV7-2 and TRBJ1-2; possibly TRBD1 for D (5 bases). The length of the CDR3 is 14 residues. V shed 6 bases and J shed 6 bases, with 17 bases lying between them. CDR1 is SGHTA and CDR2 is FQGNSA in the germline V gene. This CDR3 is CASRPAPGWNGYTF. The CDR3 region has the DNA TGTGCCAGCAGGCCCGCCCCAGGGTGGAATGGCTACACCTTC.

The chain couples TRBV5-1 to TRBJ2-3; 12 bases map to TRBD1. The length of the CDR3 is 16 residues. Per the germline V gene, CDR1 is SGHRS and CDR2 is YFSETQ. Trimming took 1 base from V and 4 from J; bases not matched to a gene: 4. The CDR3 loop is CASSLQGQGAPDTQYF. The CDR3 nucleotides read TGCGCCAGCAGCTTGCAGGGACAGGGGGCCCCAGATACGCAGTATTTT.

The chain joins TRBV6-6 to TRBJ1-1, with TRBD1 identical over 10 bases. This CDR3 region has 14 residues. CDR1 is MNHNY, CDR2 SVGAGI, per germline (reference sequence). Trimming cost V 8 bases and J 1 base; bases outside gene matches: 4. CDR3 DNA: TGTGCCAGCTCCCGGACAGGGGGGAACACTGAAGCTTTCTTT. Amino acids: CASSRTGGNTEAFF.

Comment on this clone: The sample contains more than one DNA sequence encoding this CDR3. This chain connects TRBV9 to TRBJ2-7, with a tentative D call TRBD2 (6 bases). The CDR3 runs 14 residues. Germline assignment: CDR1 SGDLS and CDR2 YYNGEE. V shed 2 bases and J shed 1 base, with 10 bases lying between them. CDR3: CASSVGGESYEQYF. For the CDR3, the DNA is TGTGCCAGCAGCGTGGGGGGAGAGTCCTACGAGCAGTACTTC.

The genes are TRBV5-1 and TRBJ1-3; unclear D gene. This CDR3 has 15 amino acids. Trimming stripped 0 bases from V and 2 bases from J, with 9 bases between. In germline, CDR1 is SGHRS, CDR2 YFSETQ. In nucleotides, the CDR3 is TGCGCCAGCAGCTTGGTAAACAGTCCTGGAAACACCATATATTTT. Translating gives CASSLVNSPGNTIYF. The full variable domain, rest sourced from reference TRBV5-1 and TRBJ1-3, is KAGVTQTPRYLIKTRGQQVTLSCSPISGHRSVSWYQQTPGQGLQFLFEYFSETQRNKGNFPGRFSGRQFSNSRSEMNVSTLELGDSALYLCASSLVNSPGNTIYFGEGSWLTVV.

The V and J genes are TRBV30 and TRBJ1-5, with D unclear. Germline assignment: CDR1 GTSNPN and CDR2 SVGIG (reference sequence). The V end lost 2 bases, the J end lost 1 base, and 9 bases lay between the germline ends. The CDR3 has 14 amino acids. CDR3 nucleotides: TGTGCCTGGAGTCGAGGGTTAAGCAATCAGCCCCAGCATTTT. Translated: CAWSRGLSNQPQHF.

This sequence joins TRBV19 and TRBJ1-2, with a weak D call TRBD1 (5 bases). Germline V gene sequence: CDR1 LNHDA, CDR2 SQIVND (reference sequence). The ends were cut back, 5 bases at V and 4 bases at J, with 11 bases in the middle. The CDR3 is 13 residues long. The CDR3 DNA is TGTGCCAGTAGTCGGGAGGGGACCTATGGCTACACCTTC. Protein: CASSREGTYGYTF.